This T cell receptor (beta chain) was observed in a study of breast tumors, draining lymph nodes, adjacent tissues. General observations from the study: Data only fit, rather than demonstrated, lymph node origin of most tumor T cells. Tumor and nontumor repertoires were significantly more similar in luminal-like than in basal-like breast cancer. Data fit most tumor T cells coming from lymph node, expanding in tumor.

This clonotype occurred many times. What it binds is unknown. Breast cancer patients provided tissue from their axillary draining lymph nodes. TCRdb passed the multiplex PCR reads through MiXCR, listing each CDR3 protein once. The sample lists 180,000 or so distinct CDR3 sequences, 25% to 40% occurring once. This CDR3 spans 15 amino acids. V was cut by 5 bases and J by 0 bases, with 12 bases left in between. Per germline, CDR1 SEHNR and CDR2 FQNEAQ (reference sequence). The V and J genes are TRBV7-9 and TRBJ2-3; the D gene could be TRBD1 or TRBD2 (7 bases each). The TCR originated in a female donor with breast cancer. Some clones in this sample may be carry-over from other donors' samples. The sample was axillary lymph node tissue. The CDR3 nucleotides read TGTGCCAGCAGCCCCAGGGGGGGTAGCACAGATACGCAGTATTTT. This gives the protein CASSPRGGSTDTQYF.